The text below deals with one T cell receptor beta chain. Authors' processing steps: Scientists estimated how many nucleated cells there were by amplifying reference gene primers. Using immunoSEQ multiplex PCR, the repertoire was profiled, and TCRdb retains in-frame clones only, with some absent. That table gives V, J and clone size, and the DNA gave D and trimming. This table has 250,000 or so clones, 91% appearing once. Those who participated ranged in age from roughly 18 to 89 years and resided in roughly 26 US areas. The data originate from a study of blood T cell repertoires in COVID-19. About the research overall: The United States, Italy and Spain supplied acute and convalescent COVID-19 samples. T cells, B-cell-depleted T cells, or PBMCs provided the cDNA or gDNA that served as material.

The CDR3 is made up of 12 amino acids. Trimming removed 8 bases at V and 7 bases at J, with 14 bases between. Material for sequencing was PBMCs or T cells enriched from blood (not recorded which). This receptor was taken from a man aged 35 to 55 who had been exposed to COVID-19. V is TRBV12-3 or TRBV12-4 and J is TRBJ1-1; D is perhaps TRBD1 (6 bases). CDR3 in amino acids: CASEGGGNEAFF. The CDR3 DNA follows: TGTGCCAGCGAAGGGGGGGGTAATGAAGCTTTCTTT.